The present T cell receptor (beta chain) was sequenced within a study of beta chain features in type 1 diabetes. Findings and caveats of the study: People with Type 1 diabetes carried modestly yet significantly shorter TCRB CDR3s in all four CD4+ subsets.

Expressed TCRB transcripts were sequenced, since all the RNA that had been isolated was reverse transcribed. Libraries were prepared by immunoSEQ multiplex PCR; TCRdb keeps only in-frame clonotypes and omits some of them. The repertoire holds 85,000 to 110,000 clones, with 25% to 35% as singletons. This clone was detected a few times. Antigen: not known. This sequence was found in a woman aged 18-29 years with type 1 diabetes. Sequenced material: central memory CD4+ T cells from blood.

The CDR3 spells CASSLAGKETQYF. CDR3 nucleotide sequence: TGCGCCAGCAGCTTAGCGGGAAAAGAGACCCAGTACTTC. This rearrangement joins TRBV5-1 to TRBJ2-5; 7 bases are shared with TRBD2. The CDR3 runs 13 residues. The trim removed 2 bases at V and 3 bases at J, leaving 1 base unmatched. Germline V gene sequence: CDR1 SGHRS, CDR2 YFSETQ.